These 22 T cell receptor beta chains were sequenced from one sample in a study of blood T cells in healthy people across ages. The use of a sample-barcoded 5' primer and a J-beta primer mix characterized a second PCR of roughly 7 to 12 cycles. TCRdb reprocessed the 5' RACE reads with MiXCR, giving one entry per CDR3 protein. The table lists 1,100,000 or so distinct CDR3 sequences, 45% of them singletons, with approximately 17% in the top ten. Sequencing used blood. Source of these receptors: a woman in her fifties or sixties in good health.

This clonotype appeared a few times. CDR3 sequence reads: CASSPEASTDTQYF. The CDR3, as DNA: TGTGCCAGCAGCCCGGAGGCTAGCACAGATACGCAGTATTTT. The V gene is TRBV6-5, the J gene TRBJ2-3; possibly TRBD2 for D (5 bases). Trimming left V 6 bases short and J 0 bases short, with 10 bases between. This CDR3 spans 14 amino acids. Germline V gene lookup returns CDR1 MNHEY and CDR2 SVGAGI.

This chain joins TRBV15 and TRBJ2-7, with D possibly matching TRBD1 (6 bases). This CDR3 comprises 16 residues. Trimming removed 3 bases at V and 4 bases at J, with 19 bases between. CDR1 is LNHNV and CDR2 is YYDKDF in the germline V gene (reference sequence). CDR3 coding DNA: TGTGCCACCAGCAGGCCTCCCGAGACAGGTCTGTACGAGCAGTACTTC. Protein: CATSRPPETGLYEQYF.

This clonotype was seen just once. The rearrangement joins TRBV7-8 to TRBJ2-1; 7 bases are a match to TRBD2. Losses at the gene ends were 1 base for V and 0 bases for J; bases not matched to a gene: 6. Germline CDR1 is SGHVS and CDR2 is FQNEAQ. The CDR3 covers 17 residues. The CDR3 spells CASSLEASGYSYNEQFF. DNA for the CDR3: TGTGCCAGCAGCTTAGAGGCTAGCGGATACTCCTACAATGAGCAGTTCTTC.

This clonotype was detected a few times. The V call is TRBV10-3, the J call TRBJ2-7, with a possible D match to TRBD2 (5 bases). The CDR3 covers 11 residues. The germline V gene has CDR1 ENHRY and CDR2 SYGVKD. Trimming stripped 8 bases from V and 4 bases from J, with 9 bases between. CDR3 loop: CAIGGRYEQYF. In nucleotides, the CDR3 is TGTGCCATCGGAGGTCGGTACGAGCAGTACTTC.

The chain employs TRBV27 and TRBJ2-5; D might be TRBD2 (7 bases). CDR1 and CDR2 from the germline V gene are MNHEY and SMNVEV (reference sequence). Trimming took 2 bases from V and 11 from J, leaving 33 bases between them. CDR3 length equals 19 residues. For the CDR3, the DNA is TGTGCCAGCAGTTTAACCCCATGGTTGTGGGAGGGGGGCACATGGGAGCAGTACTTC. Residues: CASSLTPWLWEGGTWEQYF.

This clonotype was counted only a few times. V usage is TRBV11-2 and J usage is TRBJ2-7; possible D gene TRBD2, 5 bases. This CDR3 is 14 amino acids long. Germline V gives CDR1 SGHAT, CDR2 FQNNGV. Trimming shortened V by 5 bases and J by 2 bases, and 13 bases separated the two germline ends. CDR3 protein: CASSPAGLTYEQYF. As DNA, the CDR3 is TGTGCCAGCAGCCCCGCGGGTCTTACCTACGAGCAGTACTTC. Based on the CDR3 plus reference TRBV11-2 and TRBJ2-7, the full variable domain is EAGVAQSPRYKIIEKRQSVAFWCNPISGHATLYWYQQILGQGPKLLIQFQNNGVVDDSQLPKDRFSAERLKGVDSTLKIQPAKLEDSAVYLCASSPAGLTYEQYFGPGTRLTVT.

This clonotype was seen at least ten times. At one end the junction does not follow the germline gene, possibly because of a read error. CDR3 DNA sequence: TGTGCCAGCAGTTTGGGGGGGGTCCAAGAGACCCAGTACTTC. Its protein is CASSLGGVQETQYF. This chain links TRBV5-1 with TRBJ2-5; TRBD2 matches at 7 bases. The V gene's germline CDR1 is SGHRS and CDR2 YFSETQ. This CDR3 spans 14 amino acids. The whole variable domain, filled in from reference TRBV5-1 and TRBJ2-5, reads KAGVTQTPRYLIKTRGQQVTLSCSPISGHRSVSWYQQTPGQGLQFLFEYFSETQRNKGNFPGRFSGRQFSNSRSEMNVSTLELGDSALYLCASSLGGVQETQYFGPGTRLLVL.

This clonotype was detected ten times or more. This chain connects TRBV28 to TRBJ2-7; D perhaps matches TRBD1 (6 bases). CDR1 and CDR2 from the germline V gene are MDHEN and SYDVKM. The V end was cut by 3 bases, the J end by 2 bases, with 14 bases between. The CDR3 consists of 15 residues. This CDR3 is CASSFSPGETYEQYF. CDR3 nucleotides: TGTGCCAGCAGTTTTAGCCCAGGGGAAACCTACGAGCAGTACTTC.

This clonotype occurred once. A much larger clone differs from this one at a single base, so this may be a read error. The rearrangement joins TRBV20-1 to TRBJ2-7, with D unclear. This CDR3 spans 12 amino acids. The germline CDR1 and CDR2 sequences are DFQATT and SNEGSKA (reference sequence). Here the CDR3 reads CSALTENFEQYF. DNA of the CDR3: TGCAGCGCCTTGACTGAGAACTTCGAGCAGTACTTC.

The gene calls are TRBV29-1 and TRBJ2-1; 12 bases align to TRBD2. Germline CDR1 and CDR2: SQVTM and ANQGSEA. Trimming at V came to 5 bases and at J to 4 bases, leaving 9 bases not matched to a gene. CDR3 length: 16 amino acids. The CDR3 sequence is CSVQGLAGSEYNEQFF. CDR3 sequence (DNA): TGCAGCGTTCAAGGACTAGCGGGATCCGAATACAATGAGCAGTTCTTC.

The CDR3 bases are TGTGCCAGCAGCTTTGCCTCCGGGACTAGCATCGTTTACGAGCAGTACTTC. It specifies CASSFASGTSIVYEQYF. This chain connects TRBV7-6 to TRBJ2-7; TRBD2 matches at 9 bases. This CDR3 has 17 residues. Per germline, CDR1 SGHVS and CDR2 FNYEAQ. Germline trimming cut 3 bases from V and 4 bases from J; bases unmatched to any gene: 13.

There are a few counts of this clonotype. The chain combines TRBV27 with TRBJ1-1; possible D gene TRBD1, 5 bases. The CDR3 sequence is 13 residues long. The V gene's germline CDR1 is MNHEY and CDR2 SMNVEV (reference sequence). Trimming pared 3 bases from V and 10 bases from J, leaving 15 bases between. The CDR3 sequence is CASSFGAGGPAFF. The CDR3 bases are TGTGCCAGCAGTTTTGGGGCAGGCGGACCAGCTTTCTTT.

This clonotype has a handful of counts. The chain uses TRBV6-2 or TRBV6-3 and TRBJ2-5; TRBD2 is a possible D gene (5 bases). CDR1 MNHEY and CDR2 SVGEGT come from the germline V gene. The CDR3 has 14 amino acids. Trimming stripped 5 bases from V and 4 bases from J, with 14 bases between. CDR3 DNA: TGTGCCAGCAGTCCCCTACACGCGGGAGAGACCCAGTACTTC. It codes for CASSPLHAGETQYF.

The V call is TRBV4-1, the J call TRBJ1-5; 7 bases are a match to TRBD1. Germline V gene data show CDR1 as MGHRA and CDR2 as YSYEKL. V shed 4 bases and J 5 bases; nucleotides not matched to a gene: 8. The CDR3 extends over 15 amino acids. This chain's CDR3 is CASSPSDRDHQPQHF. DNA for the CDR3: TGCGCCAGCAGCCCTTCTGACAGGGACCATCAGCCCCAGCATTTT.

The rearrangement links TRBV20-1 to TRBJ2-1; TRBD2 aligns across 7 bases. The CDR3 extends over 13 amino acids. Germline V gene sequence: CDR1 DFQATT, CDR2 SNEGSKA (reference sequence). With V trimmed by 3 bases and J by 4 bases, 3 bases remained unmatched. This CDR3 reads CSASRGGYNEQFF. CDR3 DNA sequence: TGCAGTGCTAGTCGCGGGGGTTACAATGAGCAGTTCTTC.

This clonotype was found many times. The rearrangement joins TRBV2 to TRBJ2-6, with a possible D match to TRBD2 (6 bases). There are 15 residues in the CDR3. Trimming pared 7 bases from V and 4 bases from J, leaving 14 bases between. Germline CDR1 is SNHLY and CDR2 is FYNNEI. CDR3 residues: CASTPGVYGANVLTF. The DNA of the CDR3 is TGTGCCAGCACCCCGGGGGTCTACGGGGCCAACGTCCTGACTTTC.

The sample holds a few counts of this clonotype. The V gene is TRBV5-6, the J gene TRBJ2-4; D possibly corresponds to TRBD2 (7 bases). Trimming cost V 5 bases and J 5 bases, with 11 bases left between them. CDR1 is SGHDT, CDR2 YYEEEE, per germline. The CDR3 spans 13 residues. The CDR3 protein is CASRDGGQNIQYF. The CDR3 DNA is TGTGCCAGCAGGGACGGGGGGCAAAACATTCAGTACTTC. Supplemented by reference TRBV5-6 and TRBJ2-4, the full variable domain reads DAGVTQSPTHLIKTRGQQVTLRCSPKSGHDTVSWYQQALGQGPQFIFQYYEEEERQRGNFPDRFSGHQFPNYSSELNVNALLLGDSALYLCASRDGGQNIQYFGAGTRLSVL.

The V gene is TRBV15, the J gene TRBJ2-7; D possibly corresponds to TRBD1 (5 bases). The germline gives CDR1 LNHNV, CDR2 YYDKDF (reference sequence). Trimming took off 2 bases at V and 3 bases at J, with 14 bases between the two ends. The CDR3 contains 15 residues. In DNA, the CDR3 is TGTGCCACCAGCAGACTTCAGGGCCTCCACTACGAGCAGTACTTC. It translates to CATSRLQGLHYEQYF.

This chain joins TRBV24-1 and TRBJ1-2; possible D gene TRBD1, 5 bases. CDR3 length: 15 residues. Trimming pared 4 bases from V and 6 bases from J, leaving 17 bases between. Germline assignment: CDR1 KGHDR and CDR2 SFDVKD. In DNA form, the CDR3 reads TGTGCCACCAGTGACCCCGGGGAGGGGCACGATGGCTACACCTTC. Translating gives CATSDPGEGHDGYTF.

The sample holds a few counts of this clonotype. The V and J genes are TRBV28 and TRBJ2-3, with no clear D. V gave up 7 bases and J gave up 6 bases, with 11 bases separating them. The CDR3 totals 12 residues. Germline V gene sequence: CDR1 MDHEN, CDR2 SYDVKM. The CDR3 reads CASTSGEDTQYF. The CDR3 nucleotides are TGTGCCAGCACCTCCGGAGAGGATACGCAGTATTTT.

The chain couples TRBV7-7 to TRBJ2-5, with 7 positions matching TRBD1. Germline CDR1 SSHAT, CDR2 FNYEAQ (reference sequence). The CDR3 runs 15 residues. V was pared by 5 bases and J by 2 bases, with 8 bases of the junction left unmatched. The CDR3 here is CASSAGTDSQETQYF. In nucleotides, the CDR3 is TGTGCCAGCAGCGCCGGGACAGACAGTCAAGAGACCCAGTACTTC.

About this clonotype: A much larger clone lies a single base off, so this may be a read error. The rearrangement joins TRBV7-6 to TRBJ2-3, with 7 bases aligning to TRBD2. In germline, CDR1 is SGHVS, CDR2 FNYEAQ. The CDR3 length is 16 residues. The CDR3 protein is CTSSSRIAGDTDTQYF. CDR3 nucleotide sequence: TGTACCAGCAGCTCCCGCATTGCGGGAGACACAGATACGCAGTATTTT.